This note documents a single T cell receptor beta chain sequence. What it binds is unknown. UMI-labeled 5' RACE produced the TCR beta libraries. Original handling: Individual TCR beta libraries contained between roughly 2,600 and 20,000 functional CDR3 beta clonotypes each. TCRdb reprocessed the 5' RACE reads and keeps a single row for each CDR3 protein, giving no DNA. Here the V and J calls rest on TCRdb's processing, not on the authors' analysis. The specimen's table records over 10,000 distinct CDR3 sequences. This record comes from a study of human CD8 memory T cell subsets. The CDR3 sequence is 13 residues long. Study conclusions and caveats: Both stem-like memory T cells and precursor exhausted T cells showed comparably high diversity, which set them apart from effector memory cells. For this study, sequencing was restricted to the T cell receptor beta chains only.

The sample taken for sequencing was CD8+ T cells from PBMCs. This chain connects TRBV12-3 or TRBV12-4 to TRBJ2-7. This receptor was obtained from a human donor in good health. This CDR3 is CASSLRSSYEQYF.